The following is a T cell receptor beta chain sequence with its context. Its antigen is not identified. The data derive from a study of vaccination and CD4 T cells after COVID-19. Cultured CD4+ T cell DNA was sequenced using the Oncomine TCR Beta short-read assay. TCRdb used MiXCR to reprocess the PCR reads, holding one entry per CDR3 protein. The top ten clones hold more than 30% of a sample with some 9,000 distinct CDR3 sequences, roughly 60% of them seen once. Documented treatment: roughly 11-day PBMC culture with coronavirus spike peptide pools or control peptides (ViraFEST assay). On day 3 and again on day 7, fresh IL-2 medium was used to replace half the medium. The specimen sequenced was CD4+ T cells from blood, cultured in vitro. This receptor was taken from a human donor who had recovered from COVID-19.

The CDR3 here is CASSLRLAGGSETQYF. In DNA form, the CDR3 reads TGTGCCAGCAGCTTAAGGCTAGCGGGGGGATCAGAGACCCAGTACTTC. V usage is TRBV7-9 and J usage is TRBJ2-5, with TRBD2 identical over 11 bases. The CDR3 extends over 16 amino acids. Germline trimming cut 2 bases from V and 4 bases from J; bases unmatched to any gene: 6. CDR1 SEHNR and CDR2 FQNEAQ come from the germline V gene (reference sequence).